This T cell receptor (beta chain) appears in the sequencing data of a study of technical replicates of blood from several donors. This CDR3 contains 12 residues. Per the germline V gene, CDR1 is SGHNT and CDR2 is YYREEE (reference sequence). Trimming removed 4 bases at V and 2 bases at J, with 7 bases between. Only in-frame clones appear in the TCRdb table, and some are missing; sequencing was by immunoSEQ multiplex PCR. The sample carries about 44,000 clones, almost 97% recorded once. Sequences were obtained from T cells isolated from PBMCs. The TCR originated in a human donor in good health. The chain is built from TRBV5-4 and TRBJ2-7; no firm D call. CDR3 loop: CASSDSPYEQYF. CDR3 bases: TGTGCCAGCAGCGACTCACCCTACGAGCAGTACTTC.